This TCR beta chain originates from a study of T cell clonotyping in hematopoietic cell transplantation. V lost 7 bases and J 2 bases, leaving 10 bases between the germline ends. Per germline, CDR1 MDHEN and CDR2 SYDVKM. The CDR3 length is 13 residues. Study-wide results and caveats: Pathologically expanded recipient clonotypes increased progressively from day 30 to day 180 as diversity fell.

Here immunoSEQ multiplex PCR was the method, and the copy in TCRdb shows in-frame clones only, minus some. Among 70,000 or so clones listed, around 94% were seen once. Note on this clone: The target antigen is unknown.

Sequenced input: peripheral blood mononuclear cells. The receptor comes from a man aged 50-59 years in good health. Some clones in this sample may be carry-over from other donors' samples. This rearrangement joins TRBV28 to TRBJ2-3, with D unresolved. The CDR3 region is CASTSSFTDTQYF. CDR3 in DNA: TGTGCCAGCACCAGCAGCTTCACAGATACGCAGTATTTT.